What follows describes a single TCR beta chain. Its antigen remains undetermined. Base quality data are lacking; no much larger clone is found one base away. The data derive from a study of PD-1 blockade in mismatch repair-deficient tumors (dated by TCRdb to about 2017). Broadly, across the study: The trial enrolled more than 85 consecutive patients with more than ten mismatch repair-deficient cancer types between 2013 and late 2016, all previously treated and progressing. Deep sequencing of TCR CDR3 regions was used to track tumor-associated T cell clones in peripheral blood of patients responding to PD-1 blockade. General study outcomes and caveats: After pembrolizumab, tumor-resident clones, which were often undetectable in blood before treatment, expanded rapidly and then contracted, generally ahead of radiologic responses.

Mismatch repair deficiency in every enrolled patient was established by polymerase chain reaction or immunohistochemistry. Three patients who responded to pembrolizumab therapy underwent TCR sequencing. Pembrolizumab PD-1 blockade was prospectively tested in advanced mismatch repair-deficient cancers, regardless of tissue of origin, in the phase II trial. Serial peripheral blood T cell samples were collected before and at multiple times after starting PD-1 blockade. Blood sampling time points were reported as weeks after the first dose of pembrolizumab. The library was built by means of the immunoSEQ multiplex PCR assay. TCRdb's version of the immuneACCESS table is confined to in-frame rearrangements and falls short of the full clone set. An unresolved V gene accounts for under half of the shortfall where checked; the remainder is of unknown origin. A total of about 40,000 clones appear in this sample, approximately 81% of them only once. The biggest ten clones account for around 3.9% of the sample.

V drops 4 bases and J drops 1 base, leaving 11 bases in between. CDR1 SGHDT and CDR2 YYEEEE were looked up in the germline V gene. Including cysteine and phenylalanine, the CDR3 has 14 amino acids. Of all the DNA, just the CDR3 is kept, 42 bases in frame from base 1. The receptor comes from an adult with mismatch repair-deficient cancer. Sequenced material: peripheral blood, taken roughly 76 weeks after starting pembrolizumab. This chain joins TRBV5-6 to TRBJ1-1, with the identity of the D gene unclear. The CDR3 reads CASSRLTENTEAFF. DNA sequence: TGTGCCAGCAGCCGACTTACGGAGAACACTGAAGCTTTCTTT.